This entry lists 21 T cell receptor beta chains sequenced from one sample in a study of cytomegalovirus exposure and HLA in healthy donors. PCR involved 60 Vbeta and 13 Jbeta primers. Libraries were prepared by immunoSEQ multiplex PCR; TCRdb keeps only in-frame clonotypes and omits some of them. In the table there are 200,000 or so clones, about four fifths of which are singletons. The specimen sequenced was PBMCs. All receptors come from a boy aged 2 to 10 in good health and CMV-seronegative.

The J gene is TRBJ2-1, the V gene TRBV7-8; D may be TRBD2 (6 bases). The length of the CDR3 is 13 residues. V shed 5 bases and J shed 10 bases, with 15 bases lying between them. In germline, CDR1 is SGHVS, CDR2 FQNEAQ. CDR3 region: CASSPATSREQFF. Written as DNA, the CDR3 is TGTGCCAGCAGCCCGGCTACTAGCAGGGAGCAGTTCTTC.

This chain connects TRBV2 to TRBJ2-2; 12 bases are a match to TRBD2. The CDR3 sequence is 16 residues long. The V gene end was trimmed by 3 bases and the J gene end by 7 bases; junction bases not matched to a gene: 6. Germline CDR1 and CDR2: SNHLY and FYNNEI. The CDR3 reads CASSDGLAGGYGELFF. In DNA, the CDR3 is TGTGCCAGCAGTGATGGGCTAGCGGGGGGGTACGGGGAGCTGTTTTTT.

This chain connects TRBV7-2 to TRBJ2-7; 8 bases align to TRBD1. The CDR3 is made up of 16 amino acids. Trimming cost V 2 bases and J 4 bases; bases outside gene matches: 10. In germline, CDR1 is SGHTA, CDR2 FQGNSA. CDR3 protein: CASSLPRGQARYEQYF. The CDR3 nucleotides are TGTGCCAGCAGCTTACCCCGGGGACAGGCGAGATACGAGCAGTACTTC.

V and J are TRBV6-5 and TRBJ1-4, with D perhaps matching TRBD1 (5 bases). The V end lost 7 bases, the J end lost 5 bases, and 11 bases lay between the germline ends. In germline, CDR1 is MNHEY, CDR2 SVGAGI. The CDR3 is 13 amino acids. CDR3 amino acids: CASTSQGNEKLFF. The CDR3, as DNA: TGTGCCAGCACGTCGCAGGGAAATGAAAAACTGTTTTTT.

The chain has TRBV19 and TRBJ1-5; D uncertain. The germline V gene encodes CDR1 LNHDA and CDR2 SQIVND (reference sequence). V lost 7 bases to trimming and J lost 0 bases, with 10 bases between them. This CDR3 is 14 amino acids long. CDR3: CASTGDYSNQPQHF. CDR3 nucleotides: TGTGCCAGTACCGGGGATTATAGCAATCAGCCCCAGCATTTT. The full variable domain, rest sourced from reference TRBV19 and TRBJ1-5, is DGGITQSPKYLFRKEGQNVTLSCEQNLNHDAMYWYRQDPGQGLRLIYYSQIVNDFQKGDIAEGYSVSREKKESFPLTVTSAQKNPTAFYLCASTGDYSNQPQHFGDGTRLSIL.

In DNA form, the CDR3 reads TGTGCCAGCAGTTTGCGAGCGGGGGGGCGAATGGAGACCCAGTACTTC. Translation gives CASSLRAGGRMETQYF. The V call is TRBV27, the J call TRBJ2-5; TRBD2 matches 10 bases. CDR1 is MNHEY and CDR2 is SMNVEV in the germline V gene (reference sequence). Trimming took 3 bases from V and 5 from J; bases not matched to a gene: 9. This CDR3 is 16 amino acids long.

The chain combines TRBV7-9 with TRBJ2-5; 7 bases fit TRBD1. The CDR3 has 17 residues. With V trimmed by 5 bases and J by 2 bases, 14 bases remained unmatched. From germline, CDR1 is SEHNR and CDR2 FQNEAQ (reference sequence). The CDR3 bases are TGTGCCAGCAGCCCGACCGGGACAGAAGGGACGCAAGAGACCCAGTACTTC. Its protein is CASSPTGTEGTQETQYF.

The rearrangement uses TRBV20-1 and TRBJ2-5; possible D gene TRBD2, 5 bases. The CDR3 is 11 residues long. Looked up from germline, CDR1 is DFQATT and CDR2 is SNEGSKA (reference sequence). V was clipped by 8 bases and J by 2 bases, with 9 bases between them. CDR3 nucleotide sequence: TGCAGTCCACTAGATCAAGAGACCCAGTACTTC. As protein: CSPLDQETQYF.

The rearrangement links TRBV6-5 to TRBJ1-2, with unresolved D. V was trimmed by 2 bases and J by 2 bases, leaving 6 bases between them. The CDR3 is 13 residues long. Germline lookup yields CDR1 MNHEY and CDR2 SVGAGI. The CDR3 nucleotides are TGTGCCAGCAGTTACGCCAGGAACTATGGCTACACCTTC. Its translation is CASSYARNYGYTF.

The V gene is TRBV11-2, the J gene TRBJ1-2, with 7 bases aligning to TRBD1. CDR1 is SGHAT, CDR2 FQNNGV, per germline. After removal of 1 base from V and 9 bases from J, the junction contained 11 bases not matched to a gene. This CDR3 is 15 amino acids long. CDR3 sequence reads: CASSLGPGGVVSYTF. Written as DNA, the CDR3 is TGTGCCAGCAGCTTAGGGCCAGGGGGAGTTGTGAGCTACACCTTC.

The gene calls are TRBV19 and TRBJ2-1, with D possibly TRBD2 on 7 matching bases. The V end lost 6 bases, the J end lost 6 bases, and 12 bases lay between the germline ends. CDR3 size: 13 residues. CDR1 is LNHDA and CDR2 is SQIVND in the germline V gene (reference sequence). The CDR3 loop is CASSPRGANEQFF. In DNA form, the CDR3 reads TGTGCCAGTAGCCCCCGGGGGGCCAATGAGCAGTTCTTC.

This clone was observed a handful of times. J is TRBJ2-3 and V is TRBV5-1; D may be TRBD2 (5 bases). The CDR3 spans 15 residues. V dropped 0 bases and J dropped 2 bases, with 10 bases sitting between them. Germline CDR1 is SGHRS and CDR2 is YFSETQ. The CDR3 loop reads CASSLVGEITDTQYF. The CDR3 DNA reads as TGCGCCAGCAGCTTGGTCGGGGAGATCACAGATACGCAGTATTTT. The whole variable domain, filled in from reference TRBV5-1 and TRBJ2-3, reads KAGVTQTPRYLIKTRGQQVTLSCSPISGHRSVSWYQQTPGQGLQFLFEYFSETQRNKGNFPGRFSGRQFSNSRSEMNVSTLELGDSALYLCASSLVGEITDTQYFGPGTRLTVL.

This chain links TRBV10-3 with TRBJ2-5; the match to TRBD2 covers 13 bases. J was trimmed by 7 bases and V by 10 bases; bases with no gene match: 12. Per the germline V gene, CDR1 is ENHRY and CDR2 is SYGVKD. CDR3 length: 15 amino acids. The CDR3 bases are TGTGCCACAGGAACTAGCGGGGGGGCGTTAGGGACCCAGTACTTC. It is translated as CATGTSGGALGTQYF.

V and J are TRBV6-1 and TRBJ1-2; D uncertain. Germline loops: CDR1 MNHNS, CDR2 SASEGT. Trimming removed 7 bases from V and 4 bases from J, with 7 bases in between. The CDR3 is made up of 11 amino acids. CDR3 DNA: TGTGCCAGCAATCCGTCCTATGGCTACACCTTC. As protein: CASNPSYGYTF.

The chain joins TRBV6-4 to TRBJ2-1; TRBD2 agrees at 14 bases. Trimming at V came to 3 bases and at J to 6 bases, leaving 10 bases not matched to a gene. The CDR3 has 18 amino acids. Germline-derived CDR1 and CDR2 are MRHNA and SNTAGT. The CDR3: CASSEPKPGTSGGNEQFF. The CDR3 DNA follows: TGTGCCAGCAGTGAGCCCAAACCCGGGACTAGCGGGGGCAATGAGCAGTTCTTC.

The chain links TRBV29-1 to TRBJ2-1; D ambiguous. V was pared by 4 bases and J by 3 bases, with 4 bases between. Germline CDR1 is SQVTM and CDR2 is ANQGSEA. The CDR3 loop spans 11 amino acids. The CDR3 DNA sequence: TGCAGCGTTGTGAGCTACAATGAGCAGTTCTTC. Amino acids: CSVVSYNEQFF.

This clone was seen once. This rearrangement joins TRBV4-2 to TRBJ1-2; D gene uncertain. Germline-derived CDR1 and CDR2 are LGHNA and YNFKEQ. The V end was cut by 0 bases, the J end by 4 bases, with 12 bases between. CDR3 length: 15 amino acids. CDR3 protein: CASSQDGGSAYGYTF. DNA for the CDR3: TGTGCCAGCAGCCAAGACGGAGGGAGTGCCTATGGCTACACCTTC.

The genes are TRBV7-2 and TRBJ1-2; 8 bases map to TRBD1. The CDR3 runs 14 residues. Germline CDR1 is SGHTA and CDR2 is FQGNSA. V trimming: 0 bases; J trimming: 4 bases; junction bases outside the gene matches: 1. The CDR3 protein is CASSLAGQAYGYTF. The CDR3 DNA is TGTGCCAGCAGCTTAGCGGGACAGGCCTATGGCTACACCTTC.

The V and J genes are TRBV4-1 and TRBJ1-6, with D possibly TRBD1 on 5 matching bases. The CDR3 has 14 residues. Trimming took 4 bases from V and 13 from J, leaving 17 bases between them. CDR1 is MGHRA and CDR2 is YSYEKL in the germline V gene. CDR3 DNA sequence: TGCGCCAGCAGCCCCTCCGGGACTTCGGCGCCCCTCCACTTT. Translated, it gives CASSPSGTSAPLHF.

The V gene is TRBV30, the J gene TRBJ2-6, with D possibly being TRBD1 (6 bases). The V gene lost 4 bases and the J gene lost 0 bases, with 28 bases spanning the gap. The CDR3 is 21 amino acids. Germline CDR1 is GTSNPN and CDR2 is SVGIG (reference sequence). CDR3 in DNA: TGTGCCTGGATCCAAGGGCCCGGGCAGGGGCCTCCTCGCTCTGGGGCCAACGTCCTGACTTTC. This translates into CAWIQGPGQGPPRSGANVLTF. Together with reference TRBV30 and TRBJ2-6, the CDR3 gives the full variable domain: SQTIHQWPATLVQPVGSPLSLECTVEGTSNPNLYWYRQAAGRGLQLLFYSVGIGQISSEVPQNLSASRPQDRQFILSSKKLLLSDSGFYLCAWIQGPGQGPPRSGANVLTFGAGSRLTVL.

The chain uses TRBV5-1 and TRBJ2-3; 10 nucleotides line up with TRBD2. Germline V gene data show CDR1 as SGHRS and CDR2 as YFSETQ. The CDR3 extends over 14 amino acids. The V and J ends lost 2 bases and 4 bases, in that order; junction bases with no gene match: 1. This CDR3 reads CASSLAGGPDTQYF. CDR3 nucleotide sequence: TGCGCCAGCAGCTTAGCGGGGGGGCCAGATACGCAGTATTTT.